The clone carrying this T cell receptor beta chain was seen many times. The target antigen is unknown. The trim removed 5 bases at V and 3 bases at J, leaving 4 bases unmatched. CDR3 length equals 13 residues. CDR1 is SGDLS, CDR2 YYNGEE, per germline. This entry belongs to a study of regulatory T cells in long-lasting Graves disease. Study observations and caveats: Persistent Graves' patients showed reduced TCR diversity versus newly diagnosed patients.

TCR beta libraries were built with iRepertoire HTBI primers and Arm-PCR of CDR3 regions. TCRdb used MiXCR to reprocess the multiplex PCR reads, holding one entry per CDR3 protein. In the table there are some 220,000 distinct CDR3 sequences, 15% to 20% of which are singletons. Time point here: newly diagnosed GD, antithyroid drugs for less than 3 months. Following extraction of RNA from PBMCs, that RNA was used to make the TCR library. This sample was shared with a second study, whose subject was T cells in Graves' hyperthyroidism and ophthalmopathy. Per that paper: HTBI primers were the set used in a first-round RT-PCR of the TCR CDR3. Within blood appeared most thyroid clonotypes that had expanded above 0.001.

The sample consisted of peripheral blood mononuclear cells (PBMCs), taken at new diagnosis, from a patient treated with antithyroid drugs. The chain joins TRBV9 to TRBJ2-5; 7 nucleotides line up with TRBD1. The clonotype was recovered from a woman aged 25 to 39 with Graves disease. The CDR3 bases are TGTGCCAGCAGTGATGACAGGGAAGAGACCCAGTACTTC. Translated, it gives CASSDDREETQYF.